These T cell receptor beta chains were read from a single sample in a study of early T cells in non-severe SARS-CoV-2 infection. TCRdb redid the calling of the 5' RACE reads with MiXCR, one entry per CDR3 protein. Among fewer than 80,000 distinct CDR3 sequences listed, 10% to 15% were seen once. Sequencing was carried out using whole blood. These receptors all come from an adult who was a healthcare worker with PCR-confirmed SARS-CoV-2 infection or an uninfected control (not recorded which). The CDR3 runs from the conserved cysteine through the conserved F or W. A D gene is named only where the DNA matches it firmly. Clone size, where shown, is once, few, many, or a class for clones that have expanded.

v_call	d_call	clone_size	cdr3_length	j_call	cdr3_nt	cdr3_aa
TRBV6-5	NA	NA	14	TRBJ2-1	TGTGCCAGCAGTTACTCGAATCTCCCCGGTGAGCAGTTCTTC	CASSYSNLPGEQFF
TRBV6-5	TRBD1	many	13	TRBJ2-4	TGTGCCAGCAGTATTACCACAGGGGACATTCAGTACTTC	CASSITTGDIQYF
TRBV24-1	NA	many	15	TRBJ2-2	TGTGCCACCAGCTCGACAGCTGGGAAGACCGGGGAGCTGTTTTTT	CATSSTAGKTGELFF
TRBV28	TRBD1	many	15	TRBJ2-7	TGTGCCAGCAGTTCGACCGGACAGGGAAGATACGAGCAGTACTTC	CASSSTGQGRYEQYF
TRBV11-2	NA	NA	14	TRBJ1-3	TGTGCCAGCAGCTCCCCCCGGGGTGGAAACACCATATATTTT	CASSSPRGGNTIYF
TRBV29-1	TRBD1	many	15	TRBJ2-1	TGCAGCGTTGAAGATAGGGGACAGGGGCTTTATGAGCAGTTCTTC	CSVEDRGQGLYEQFF
TRBV4-1	TRBD2	NA	15	TRBJ2-7	TGCGCCAGCAGCCCCCTAAGGGACTACTCCTACGAGCAGTACTTC	CASSPLRDYSYEQYF
TRBV27	TRBD2	many	18	TRBJ2-7	TGTGCCAGCAGTCCATCCTTCGGGACTAGCGGGGATTCCTACGAGCAGTACTTC	CASSPSFGTSGDSYEQYF
TRBV9	NA	NA	17	TRBJ2-3	TGTGCCAGCAGCGCCGCCTGGAGCGCGCTTGGTACAGATACGCAGTATTTT	CASSAAWSALGTDTQYF
TRBV6-6	NA	many	14	TRBJ2-7	TGTGCCAGCAGTTACAGGGGGGCGCAAAGCGAGCAGTACTTC	CASSYRGAQSEQYF
TRBV10-1	NA	many	12	TRBJ1-5	TGCGCCAGCCCTAAAGATGGGGAGCCCCAGCATTTT	CASPKDGEPQHF
TRBV20-1	NA	many	13	TRBJ2-7	TGCAGTGCTACCGGGCCCCCGGCGATCGAGCAGTACTTC	CSATGPPAIEQYF
TRBV28	NA	many	15	TRBJ2-7	TGTGCCAGCAGTCCCGCGGGGCACAGAAACTACGAGCAGTACTTC	CASSPAGHRNYEQYF
TRBV11-2	TRBD1	NA	16	TRBJ2-3	TGTGCCAGCAGCCGCGGACAGGGGCCTCGCACAGATACGCAGTATTTT	CASSRGQGPRTDTQYF
TRBV6-5	TRBD2	few	15	TRBJ2-1	TGTGCCAGCACCAGAGCGGGAGAGGGCTACAATGAGCAGTTCTTC	CASTRAGEGYNEQFF
TRBV11-2	TRBD1	NA	14	TRBJ2-4	TGTGCCAGCAGCTCGCAGGGGGCGGGGAACATTCAGTACTTC	CASSSQGAGNIQYF
TRBV29-1	TRBD1	NA	13	TRBJ1-1	TGCAGCGTTTTGGCAGGGGGGAAGACTGAAGCTTTCTTT	CSVLAGGKTEAFF
TRBV12-3/TRBV12-4	TRBD1	NA	15	TRBJ1-1	TGTGCCAGCGGGACGCACAGGGGGCGGAGAACTGAAGCTTTCTTT	CASGTHRGRRTEAFF
TRBV29-1	TRBD2	few	15	TRBJ2-3	TGCAGCGTTGAGGGACTAGCGTTGAGTCCAGATACGCAGTATTTT	CSVEGLALSPDTQYF
TRBV2	TRBD2	NA	14	TRBJ2-7	TGTGCCAGCAGTGCTAGCGGGAGGGTCTACGAGCAGTACTTC	CASSASGRVYEQYF
TRBV11-2	NA	NA	19	TRBJ2-1	TGTGCCAGCAGCTTAAACGACGAGGGACGGGGGAGCTCCTACAATGAGCAGTTCTTC	CASSLNDEGRGSSYNEQFF
TRBV4-2	NA	NA	17	TRBJ2-7	TGTGCCAGCAGCCGGGGATCAAGAGGGGCAGGGGCCTACGAGCAGTACTTC	CASSRGSRGAGAYEQYF
TRBV7-9	TRBD2	many	15	TRBJ2-1	TGTGCCAGCACTCTAGGGGCTAGCGGGACCAATGAGCAGTTCTTC	CASTLGASGTNEQFF
TRBV18	NA	few	16	TRBJ1-2	TGTGCCAGCTCACCACCCGTAGGGCGATCTAACTATGGCTACACCTTC	CASSPPVGRSNYGYTF
TRBV29-1	NA	few	13	TRBJ2-5	TGCAGCGTTGAAGTGCCGGAAAAAGAGACCCAGTACTTC	CSVEVPEKETQYF
TRBV20-1	NA	few	17	TRBJ2-2	TGCAGTGCCTGGGCGAAGGGGCCCGAGATGAACACCGGGGAGCTGTTTTTT	CSAWAKGPEMNTGELFF
TRBV6-2/TRBV6-3	NA	many	13	TRBJ1-1	TGTGCCAGCATATACCCGGGGGCTCTGGAAGCTTTCTTT	CASIYPGALEAFF
TRBV10-2	TRBD2	few	13	TRBJ2-1	TGCGCCAGCAGAGAGACTAGCCGCGATGAGCAGTTCTTC	CASRETSRDEQFF